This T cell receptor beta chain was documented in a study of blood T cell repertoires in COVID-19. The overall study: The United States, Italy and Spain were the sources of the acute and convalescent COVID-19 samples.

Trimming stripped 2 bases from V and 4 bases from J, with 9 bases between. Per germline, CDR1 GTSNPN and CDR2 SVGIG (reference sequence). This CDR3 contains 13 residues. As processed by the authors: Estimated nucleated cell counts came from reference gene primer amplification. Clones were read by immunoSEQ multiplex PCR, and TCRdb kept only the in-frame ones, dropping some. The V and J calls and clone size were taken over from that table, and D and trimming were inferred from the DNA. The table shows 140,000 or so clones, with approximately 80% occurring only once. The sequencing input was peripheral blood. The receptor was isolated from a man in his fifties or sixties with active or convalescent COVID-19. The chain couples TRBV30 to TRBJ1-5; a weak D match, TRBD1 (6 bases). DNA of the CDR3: TGTGCCTGGAGTAACAGGGATAATCAGCCCCAGCATTTT. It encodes CAWSNRDNQPQHF.